Listed below are T cell receptor beta chains from one sample, sequenced in a study of T-cell reconstitution after alpha-beta-depleted transplantation in children. Each CDR3 protein is one row after TCRdb ran MiXCR on the PCR reads. The sample contains 400,000 to 450,000 distinct CDR3 sequences, 43% of which appear only once. The material was PBMCs, obtained before TCRalphabeta/CD19-depleted stem cell transplant. These receptors all come from a girl aged 2-10 years with aplastic anemia, due to receive a stem cell transplant. CDR3s include the opening cysteine and the closing phenylalanine or tryptophan. D genes are given only for firm matches. Clone size is stated in some rows and not others, as once, few, many or a class when expanded.

V	D	J	size	DNA	CDR3
TRBV7-8	.	TRBJ2-1	few	TGTGCCAGCAGCCAAGGGACGGCGGGCGGCGACAATGAGCAGTTCTTC	CASSQGTAGGDNEQFF
TRBV5-1	.	TRBJ2-5	few	TGCGCCAGCAGCCACGGCCGGGGCCTCAAGCGGGAGACCCAGTACTTC	CASSHGRGLKRETQYF
TRBV12-3/TRBV12-4	TRBD2	TRBJ2-1	.	TGTGCCAGCAGTCGAAGCGGGAGGGCCGGTGAGCAGTTCTTC	CASSRSGRAGEQFF
TRBV5-4	TRBD2	TRBJ2-7	.	TGTGCCAGCAGCTTAAGGTCGGGACTAGCGGGCGACTATACCTACGAGCAGTACTTC	CASSLRSGLAGDYTYEQYF
TRBV12-3/TRBV12-4	.	TRBJ2-1	many	TGTGCCAGCAGTTATGGAGGTGTGGATGAGCAGTTCTTC	CASSYGGVDEQFF
TRBV28	.	TRBJ1-2	.	TGTGCCAGCAGTACCCGGGACTACTATGGCTACACCTTC	CASSTRDYYGYTF
TRBV12-3/TRBV12-4	.	TRBJ2-7	many	TGTGCCAGCACTCGAGGGGAGCCGGGACGGCATATGGAGCAGTACTTC	CASTRGEPGRHMEQYF
TRBV2	TRBD1	TRBJ2-7	.	TGTGCCAGCACCCCGAGACAGGGCCCCGAGCAGTACTTC	CASTPRQGPEQYF
TRBV7-8	TRBD1	TRBJ1-5	.	TGTGCCAGCAGCCCAGGACAGGGATCACTCAATCAGCCCCAGCATTTT	CASSPGQGSLNQPQHF
TRBV12-3/TRBV12-4	.	TRBJ1-3	many	TGTGCCAGCAGACGAAACACCATATATTTT	CASRRNTIYF
TRBV27	TRBD1	TRBJ2-7	.	TGTGCCAGCAGCCAAGGGACAGGCCCTTACTACGAGCAGTACTTC	CASSQGTGPYYEQYF
TRBV7-8	TRBD1	TRBJ2-2	once	TGTGCCAGCAGGGCGGACAGGGGAAGTCCCGGGGAGCTGTTTTTT	CASRADRGSPGELFF
TRBV6-5	.	TRBJ2-1	.	TGTGCCAGCAGTTACCCCATCCACAAATCGGGAGTTAGGAATGAGCAGTTCTTC	CASSYPIHKSGVRNEQFF
TRBV30	TRBD1	TRBJ2-1	.	TGTGCCTGGAGCTTGGGACAGTACAATGAGCAGTTCTTC	CAWSLGQYNEQFF
TRBV4-3	.	TRBJ1-1	few	TGCGCCAGCAGCCAGGACGGATTAATGAACACTGAAGCTTTCTTT	CASSQDGLMNTEAFF
TRBV10-3	TRBD1	TRBJ2-7	.	TGTGCCATCAGAAGGGACAGTGGAGCGACCTACGAGCAGTACTTC	CAIRRDSGATYEQYF
TRBV6-5	.	TRBJ1-2	few	TGTGCCAGCAGTCCACCGCTGGGTGGCTACACCTTC	CASSPPLGGYTF
TRBV5-4	TRBD1	TRBJ2-1	few	TGTGCCAGCAGCTTGACAGGGGGGTGGAATGAGCAGTTCTTC	CASSLTGGWNEQFF
TRBV7-9	.	TRBJ1-5	once	TGTGCCAGCAGCTTAGCGGGGGCTGGAGGCAATCAGCCCCAGCATTTT	CASSLAGAGGNQPQHF
TRBV5-1	.	TRBJ2-2	.	TGCGCCAGCAGCTTGGAAGGAGGGACCGGGGAGCTGTTTTTT	CASSLEGGTGELFF
TRBV12-3/TRBV12-4	.	TRBJ2-5	.	TGTGCCAGCAGTTTGGATCGGAGAGGGACCCAGTACTTC	CASSLDRRGTQYF
TRBV6-1	TRBD1	TRBJ2-2	once	TGTGCCAGCAGGCTGACAGGGGACTACACCGGGGAGCTGTTTTTT	CASRLTGDYTGELFF
TRBV7-9	.	TRBJ1-1	.	TGTGCCAGCAGCGCACGGTCAGGCAACACTGAAGCTTTCTTT	CASSARSGNTEAFF
TRBV5-1	TRBD2	TRBJ2-3	few	TGCGCCAGCAGCACAGCGGGGTACACAGATACGCAGTATTTT	CASSTAGYTDTQYF
TRBV20-1	.	TRBJ1-1	.	TGCAGTGCCACGGGGACTGGGACTGAAGCTTTCTTT	CSATGTGTEAFF
TRBV4-3	.	TRBJ2-7	many	TGCGCCAGCAGCCAAGAGGGTAGCGTCTCCTACGAGCAGTACTTC	CASSQEGSVSYEQYF
TRBV5-1	TRBD1	TRBJ2-1	few	TGCGCCAGCAGCCCTGAAGACAGGGGGGGATACAATGAGCAGTTCTTC	CASSPEDRGGYNEQFF
TRBV9	.	TRBJ2-1	.	TGTGCCAGCAGCGTAGATGGGGGGAATGAGCAGTTCTTC	CASSVDGGNEQFF
TRBV6-1	.	TRBJ2-1	.	TGTGCCAGCGGGCTTGCAGGAAAAAAAAATTACAATGAGCAGTTCTTC	CASGLAGKKNYNEQFF
TRBV27	.	TRBJ2-1	many	TGTGCCAGCAGTTTCTACAATGAGCAGTTCTTC	CASSFYNEQFF
TRBV3-1	.	TRBJ2-1	.	TGTGCCAGCAGCCAAGAGCCAGGTGATGAGCAGTTCTTC	CASSQEPGDEQFF
TRBV20-1	.	TRBJ1-3	few	TGCAGTGCCATAGGGGAATTCGGAAACACCATATATTTT	CSAIGEFGNTIYF
TRBV29-1	.	TRBJ1-2	.	TGCAGCGTTGAAGGACCCTATGGCTACACCTTC	CSVEGPYGYTF
TRBV4-2	.	TRBJ2-7	.	TGTGCCAGCAGCCAAGTTCGGCCAGGGAGTTACGAGCAGTACTTC	CASSQVRPGSYEQYF
TRBV10-3	TRBD2	TRBJ2-5	.	TGTGCCATCAGTGAGCCCCCTTTAGCGGGGGGAGAGACCCAGTACTTC	CAISEPPLAGGETQYF
TRBV6-1	.	TRBJ2-3	.	TGTGCCAGCAGTGATCGGCAGACCACAGATACGCAGTATTTT	CASSDRQTTDTQYF
TRBV29-1	.	TRBJ2-5	few	TGCAGCTTCCGGGACTTTCAAGAGACCCAGTACTTC	CSFRDFQETQYF
TRBV4-2	.	TRBJ1-1	.	TGTGCCAGCAGCCAAGATCAAGGAGATACTGAAGCTTTCTTT	CASSQDQGDTEAFF
TRBV20-1	.	TRBJ1-5	once	TGCAGTGCTAAGGACGGATATAGCAATCAGCCCCAGCATTTT	CSAKDGYSNQPQHF
TRBV9	TRBD2	TRBJ2-3	.	TGTGCCAGCAGCGTACCCAGCGGGAGCAATACGCAGTATTTT	CASSVPSGSNTQYF
TRBV20-1	.	TRBJ1-2	few	TGCAGTGCTAGAGAACCACGTGGAGGTGGTGGCTACACCTTC	CSAREPRGGGGYTF
TRBV5-1	TRBD1	TRBJ2-7	few	TGCGCCAGCAGCTTGGAACAGGGGAGATACGAGCAGTACTTC	CASSLEQGRYEQYF
TRBV4-1	TRBD2	TRBJ2-5	once	TGCGCCAGCAGCCAAGACCCCAGCGGGGGTGAGACCCAGTACTTC	CASSQDPSGGETQYF
TRBV28	TRBD1	TRBJ1-4	.	TGTGCCACCAAGGGCCGAGGACAGGGTAATGAAAAACTGTTTTTT	CATKGRGQGNEKLFF
TRBV9	.	TRBJ2-2	few	TGTGCCAGCAGCCCGTCTGCGGGAAGCTCCGGGGAGCTGTTTTTT	CASSPSAGSSGELFF
TRBV4-3	TRBD2	TRBJ2-1	few	TGCGCCAGCAGCCAACGAGTTCAGTTCAGGGCTAGCGGGAGGGTCGATGAGCAGTTCTTC	CASSQRVQFRASGRVDEQFF
TRBV6-5	.	TRBJ2-1	.	TGTGCCAGCAGTTACTCGGCCAATGAGCAGTTCTTC	CASSYSANEQFF
TRBV7-8	TRBD2	TRBJ2-7	.	TGTGCCAGCAGTGTTACTAGCGGTACCTACGAGCAGTACTTC	CASSVTSGTYEQYF
TRBV20-1	.	TRBJ1-2	once	TGCAGTGCTAGAGATAGCAGCCCGGGCTACACCTTC	CSARDSSPGYTF
TRBV20-1	.	TRBJ1-1	many	TGCAGTGCTAGAGATCATTGGGGGGCGATGCCCATGAACACTGAAGCTTTCTTT	CSARDHWGAMPMNTEAFF